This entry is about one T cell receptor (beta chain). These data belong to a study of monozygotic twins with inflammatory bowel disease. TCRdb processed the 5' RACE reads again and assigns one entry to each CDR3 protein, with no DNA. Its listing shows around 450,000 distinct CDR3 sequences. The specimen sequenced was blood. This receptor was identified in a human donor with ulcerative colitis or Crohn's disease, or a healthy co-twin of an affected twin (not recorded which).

CDR3: CASSKVEGGAKNIQYF. V usage is TRBV19 and J usage is TRBJ2-4; the TCRdb D gene call, TRBD2, has no DNA to confirm it. Germline loops: CDR1 LNHDA, CDR2 SQIVND (reference sequence). The CDR3 spans 16 residues.